This T cell receptor beta chain was observed in a study of blood T cell repertoires in COVID-19. Study background: Sites in the United States, Italy and Spain provided acute and convalescent COVID-19 samples.

In the original analysis: Scientists estimated how many nucleated cells there were by amplifying reference gene primers. Only in-frame clones appear in the TCRdb table, and some are missing; sequencing was by immunoSEQ multiplex PCR. V and J calls and clone size come straight from that table; D and trimming were deduced from the DNA. Counted here are over 95,000 clones, around 89% occurring once; the ten biggest clones make up about a fifth. The sequencing sample was made of peripheral blood. This sequence originates from a human donor with acute or convalescent COVID-19. The donor label of this sample is uncertain.

The CDR3 loop is CASSVGGWGYNEQFF. As DNA, the CDR3 is TGTGCCAGCAGTGTTGGAGGGTGGGGCTACAATGAGCAGTTCTTC. The chain links TRBV6-4 to TRBJ2-1; a weak D match, TRBD2 (6 bases). V lost 4 bases and J 3 bases, leaving 13 bases between the germline ends. The CDR3 runs to 15 residues. Per the germline V gene, CDR1 is MRHNA and CDR2 is SNTAGT.